These 20 T cell receptor beta chains originate from one sample sequenced in a study of blood T cell repertoires in COVID-19. Repertoires were generated with immunoSEQ multiplex PCR, while TCRdb's copy carries only in-frame clones and drops some. The table lists approximately 190,000 clones, approximately 84% of them singletons. The material sequenced was peripheral blood. The receptors shown here come from a woman aged 70-85 years with active or convalescent COVID-19.

This clone showed up many times. The V and J genes are TRBV21-1 and TRBJ1-5. TRBV21-1 is classified as a pseudogene. This CDR3 region has 18 residues. CDR3 region: CARRRVGIELTSNQPQHF. CDR3 nucleotide sequence: TGTGCCAGGCGGAGAGTAGGAATTGAACTAACAAGCAATCAGCCCCAGCATTTT.

CDR3 nucleotides: TGTGCCAGCCAGGGGACTAGCGGGAAGGCCCAGTACTTC. It yields the protein CASQGTSGKAQYF. The chain couples TRBV2 to TRBJ2-5; 13 bases are a match to TRBD2. V shed 8 bases, J shed 9 bases, and the junction held 6 bases outside the gene matches. Germline V gene sequence: CDR1 SNHLY, CDR2 FYNNEI. The CDR3 consists of 13 residues.

A single count supports this clone. The CDR3 loop reads CSVIRQGRETEAFF. The CDR3 DNA sequence: TGCAGCGTTATCCGACAGGGCCGGGAAACTGAAGCTTTCTTT. The gene calls are TRBV29-1 and TRBJ1-1; 7 bases line up with TRBD1. Losses at the gene ends were 5 bases for V and 5 bases for J; bases not matched to a gene: 11. Germline assignment: CDR1 SQVTM and CDR2 ANQGSEA. The CDR3 sequence is 14 residues long.

This rearrangement joins TRBV6-1 to TRBJ2-7; D is perhaps TRBD2 (6 bases). The germline gives CDR1 MNHNS, CDR2 SASEGT. The CDR3 is 16 residues long. The V end was cut by 4 bases, the J end by 3 bases, with 19 bases between. The chain's CDR3 is CASSADPILADYEQYF. CDR3 bases: TGTGCCAGCAGTGCCGACCCGATATTAGCGGACTACGAGCAGTACTTC.

The chain's CDR3 is CASSPGGNQPQHF. The CDR3 nucleotides are TGTGCCAGCAGTCCAGGTGGCAATCAGCCCCAGCATTTT. The V and J genes are TRBV28 and TRBJ1-5; D is unclear. The germline gives CDR1 MDHEN, CDR2 SYDVKM. V was clipped by 5 bases and J by 2 bases, with 7 bases between them. The CDR3 runs 13 residues.

The genes are TRBV5-4 and TRBJ2-7; 16 bases are a match to TRBD2. Trimming took 3 bases from V and 4 from J; bases not matched to a gene: 4. This CDR3 is built from 16 residues. The germline V gene has CDR1 SGHNT and CDR2 YYREEE (reference sequence). The CDR3 nucleotides read TGTGCCAGCAGCTCGGGACTAGCGGGAGGGCCTTACGAGCAGTACTTC. This codes for CASSSGLAGGPYEQYF.

The V call is TRBV19, the J call TRBJ2-1; D perhaps matches TRBD2 (7 bases). CDR1 and CDR2 (germline): LNHDA, SQIVND (reference sequence). The CDR3 length is 17 residues. V lost 1 base, J lost 0 bases, and 13 bases lay in between. CDR3 nucleotide sequence: TGTGCCAGTAGTATAGGGGGAGGGGGGAGCTCCTACAATGAGCAGTTCTTC. Translating it yields CASSIGGGGSSYNEQFF.

V gene TRBV11-2 combines with J gene TRBJ1-1; TRBD1 aligns across 7 bases. The CDR3 length is 14 residues. The ends lost 3 bases at V and 4 bases at J; junction bases unmatched: 5. Germline-derived CDR1 and CDR2 are SGHAT and FQNNGV. DNA for the CDR3: TGTGCCAGCAGCTTTGGACAGGTGCCCACTGAAGCTTTCTTT. Its protein product is CASSFGQVPTEAFF. Full variable domain (missing parts from reference TRBV11-2 and TRBJ1-1): EAGVAQSPRYKIIEKRQSVAFWCNPISGHATLYWYQQILGQGPKLLIQFQNNGVVDDSQLPKDRFSAERLKGVDSTLKIQPAKLEDSAVYLCASSFGQVPTEAFFGQGTRLTVV.

The chain links TRBV10-3 to TRBJ2-7, with 10 bases that match TRBD2. The CDR3 is 15 residues long. CDR1 and CDR2 (germline): ENHRY, SYGVKD. V gave up 2 bases and J gave up 4 bases; unmatched junction bases: 5. The DNA for the CDR3 is TGTGCCATCAGTGAGGGGCAGCGGGAGGGTTACGAGCAGTACTTC. It translates to CAISEGQREGYEQYF.

The CDR3 here is CASSVSGRLHNSPLHF. CDR3 coding DNA: TGCGCCAGCAGCGTTTCAGGGCGACTCCATAATTCACCCCTCCACTTT. This chain uses TRBV5-1 with TRBJ1-6; perhaps TRBD1 as D (5 bases). This CDR3 has 16 residues. The germline CDR1 and CDR2 sequences are SGHRS and YFSETQ. Trimming stripped 4 bases from V and 5 bases from J, with 16 bases between.

The count of this clone is one. The chain carries TRBV2 and TRBJ1-4, with no clear D. CDR3 length: 15 amino acids. From germline, CDR1 is SNHLY and CDR2 FYNNEI. The ends were cut back, 1 base at V and 2 bases at J, with 8 bases in the middle. The CDR3 sequence: CASSEGTVTNEKLFF. CDR3 bases: TGTGCCAGCAGTGAAGGGACTGTTACTAATGAAAAACTGTTTTTT. Full variable domain (rest looked up from reference TRBV2 and TRBJ1-4): EPEVTQTPSHQVTQMGQEVILRCVPISNHLYFYWYRQILGQKVEFLVSFYNNEISEKSEIFDDQFSVERPDGSNFTLKIRSTKLEDSAMYFCASSEGTVTNEKLFFGSGTQLSVL.

Remarks on this clone: This sample includes further DNA sequences coding for the same CDR3. The gene calls are TRBV29-1 and TRBJ1-1; 8 bases match TRBD1. Looked up from germline, CDR1 is SQVTM and CDR2 is ANQGSEA. The CDR3 has 11 amino acids. Trimming took 4 bases from V and 5 from J; bases not matched to a gene: 0. The CDR3 sequence: CSVGTGTEAFF. CDR3 sequence (DNA): TGCAGCGTTGGGACAGGGACTGAAGCTTTCTTT.

CDR3 residues: CASSPRGGRNTGELFF. The CDR3 DNA reads as TGTGCCAGCAGTCCCCGGGGGGGAAGGAACACCGGGGAGCTGTTTTTT. This chain uses TRBV7-9 with TRBJ2-2, with 8 bases fitting TRBD2. V dropped 6 bases and J dropped 1; count of bases not matched to a gene: 7. This CDR3 region has 16 residues. Germline V gene data show CDR1 as SEHNR and CDR2 as FQNEAQ (reference sequence).

This chain connects TRBV19 to TRBJ2-5, with D possibly TRBD1 on 6 matching bases. Between the trimmed V and J ends, which lost 3 bases and 1 base, there was a span of 12 bases. This CDR3 spans 15 amino acids. CDR1 and CDR2 (germline): LNHDA, SQIVND (reference sequence). The CDR3: CASSIQGRAQETQYF. CDR3 bases: TGTGCCAGTAGTATTCAGGGGAGAGCCCAAGAGACCCAGTACTTC.

The chain joins TRBV6-1 to TRBJ1-2, with TRBD1 identical over 8 bases. Germline V gives CDR1 MNHNS, CDR2 SASEGT. The CDR3 covers 15 residues. V lost 3 bases, J lost 4 bases, and 7 bases stayed unmatched. The CDR3 loop is CASSEFLTGAYGYTF. The CDR3 DNA sequence: TGTGCCAGCAGTGAGTTTTTGACAGGGGCCTATGGCTACACCTTC.

The chain joins TRBV29-1 to TRBJ1-1; D is undetermined. Per germline, CDR1 SQVTM and CDR2 ANQGSEA. V was pared by 8 bases and J by 4 bases, with 14 bases between. The CDR3 sequence is 12 residues long. The CDR3 sequence: CSSSADVTEAFF. In nucleotides, the CDR3 is TGCAGCTCCTCCGCGGATGTCACTGAAGCTTTCTTT.

The sample holds one count of this clone. V gene TRBV5-1 combines with J gene TRBJ2-2; 8 nucleotides line up with TRBD1. J was trimmed by 1 base and V by 5 bases; bases with no gene match: 4. The V gene's germline CDR1 is SGHRS and CDR2 YFSETQ. This CDR3 is 15 amino acids long. The CDR3 region has the DNA TGCGCCAGCAGGACAGGGGATAGGAACACCGGGGAGCTGTTTTTT. Translation gives CASRTGDRNTGELFF.

The genes are TRBV30 and TRBJ1-6; D gene ambiguous. Trimming took 3 bases from V and 5 from J, leaving 14 bases between them. Looked up from germline, CDR1 is GTSNPN and CDR2 is SVGIG (reference sequence). The CDR3 is made up of 15 amino acids. CDR3 loop: CAWRRGRQDNSPLHF. The CDR3 region has the DNA TGTGCCTGGAGGCGAGGGCGGCAGGATAATTCACCCCTCCACTTT.

V gene TRBV9 combines with J gene TRBJ2-7; D gene unclear. Germline V gene data show CDR1 as SGDLS and CDR2 as YYNGEE. This CDR3 region has 13 residues. Trimming pared 6 bases from V and 1 base from J, leaving 11 bases between. The DNA for the CDR3 is TGTGCCAGCAAGAAGTATAGATCCTACGAGCAGTACTTC. Translated: CASKKYRSYEQYF.

The rearrangement links TRBV6-5 to TRBJ1-1; 9 bases align to TRBD1. J lost 4 bases, V lost 2 bases, and 5 bases had no gene match. The CDR3 extends over 15 amino acids. The germline V gene has CDR1 MNHEY and CDR2 SVGAGI. The CDR3 loop is CASSYDRGVGTEAFF. DNA of the CDR3: TGTGCCAGCAGTTACGACAGGGGGGTGGGCACTGAAGCTTTCTTT.